These T cell receptor beta chains were read from a single sample in a study of blood T cells in healthy people across ages. TCRdb re-derived calls from the 5' RACE reads in MiXCR, one entry per CDR3 protein. The sample yields roughly 800,000 distinct CDR3 sequences, around 25% seen once. In addition, the sample was reused for a study of T cells of mothers and their children.

Input material: blood. The receptors shown here come from a boy aged 5 to 17 in good health. CDR3s leave out the opening cysteine and the closing phenylalanine or tryptophan.

v_call cdr3_aa
TRBV28 ASVIQGVGSPLH
TRBV12-3/TRBV12-4 ASSRDIGVGYGYT
TRBV14 ASSLDAGRVISETQY
TRBV28 ASNQGALGYT
TRBV7-9 ASSPRLATNEQF
TRBV12-3/TRBV12-4 ASSDRTNEQY
TRBV19 ASSIAVTSGGADTQY
TRBV12-3/TRBV12-4 ASRAAGGETQY
TRBV29-1 SVSFTGAGTEAF
TRBV3-1 ASSQGSFSEQF
TRBV12-3/TRBV12-4 ASSPPGQAPYEQY
TRBV12-3/TRBV12-4 ASETAPGKLF
TRBV20-1 SAERGSSTDTQY
TRBV20-1 SARRERELF
TRBV6-6 ASRSPIGYTEAF
TRBV12-3/TRBV12-4 ASSPRAGASSYEQY
TRBV20-1 SAPTYREAF
TRBV4-1 ASSPSGGAFTGELF
TRBV12-3/TRBV12-4 ASSLRAGGPNEQF
TRBV14 ASSLGDTNQETQY
TRBV4-2 ASSQVKRTSGFSYEQY
TRBV5-1 ASSLSPVEYSNQPQH
TRBV12-3/TRBV12-4 ASSSQGAVDEQY
TRBV29-1 GVEDRSGFGGYT
TRBV10-1 ASSDNRGLETQY
TRBV12-3/TRBV12-4 ASSFRQGSNEQF
TRBV20-1 SARRGGLGDTQY
TRBV20-1 SARERQIQETQY
TRBV11-1 ASSPREVSEAQY
TRBV7-7 ASSLGLAGAVETQY
TRBV29-1 SVGRQDKNIQY
TRBV7-9 ASSPSGGGDTQY
TRBV4-1 ASSQKGGAPPYEQY
TRBV6-5 ASSRGAGGNEQF
TRBV5-1 ASSAEVRELF
TRBV12-3/TRBV12-4 ASSWGRGQETQY
TRBV5-1 ASSPPGVYQNTEAF
TRBV7-2 ASSSSAYQETQY
TRBV7-6 ASSARAGRPPPSGAQY
TRBV19 ASSISTARNTEAF
TRBV4-2 ASSRQTSGKKETQY
TRBV11-2 ASSLRPSGGLVEQY
TRBV5-1 ASRGGSRNYGYT
TRBV12-3/TRBV12-4 ASRVDRGTYNEQF
TRBV10-3 AISESGGNNEQF
TRBV6-1 ASSEMGSQATYEQY
TRBV4-1 ASSQDRGETDGYT
TRBV2 AGGTGYTEAF
TRBV28 ASTQGQGMGETQY
TRBV5-1 ASRTGTGDDEQY
TRBV20-1 SAMRSLGNERF
TRBV28 ASNYLDRGNEQY
TRBV20-1 SAAETGVFGYT
TRBV6-5 ASSYSVDRLSSYNSPLH